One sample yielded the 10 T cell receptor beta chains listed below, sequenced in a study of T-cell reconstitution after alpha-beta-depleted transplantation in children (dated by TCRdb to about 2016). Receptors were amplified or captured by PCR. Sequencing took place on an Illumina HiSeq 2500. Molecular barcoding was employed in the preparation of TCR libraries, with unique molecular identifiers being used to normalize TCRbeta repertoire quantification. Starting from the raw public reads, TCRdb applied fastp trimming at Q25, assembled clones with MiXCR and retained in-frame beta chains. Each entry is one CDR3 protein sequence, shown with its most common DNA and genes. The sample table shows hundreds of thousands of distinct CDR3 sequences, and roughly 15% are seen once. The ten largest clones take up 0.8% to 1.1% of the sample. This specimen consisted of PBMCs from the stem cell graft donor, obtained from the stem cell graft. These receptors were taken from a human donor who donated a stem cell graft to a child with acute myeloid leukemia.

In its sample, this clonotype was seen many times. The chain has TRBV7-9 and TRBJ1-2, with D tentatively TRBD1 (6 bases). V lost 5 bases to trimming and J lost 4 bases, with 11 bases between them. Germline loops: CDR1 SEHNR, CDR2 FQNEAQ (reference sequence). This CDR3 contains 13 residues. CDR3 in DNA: TGTGCCAGCAGCCACGGGACACCCTATGGCTACACCTTC. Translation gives CASSHGTPYGYTF.

The CDR3 reads CASRSIVGAGSLYGYTF. CDR3 sequence (DNA): TGTGCCAGCAGAAGTATTGTTGGTGCGGGGAGTCTCTATGGCTACACCTTC. This rearrangement joins TRBV28 to TRBJ1-2, with D hard to call. The V gene lost 6 bases and the J gene lost 4 bases, with 24 bases spanning the gap. Looked up from germline, CDR1 is MDHEN and CDR2 is SYDVKM. The CDR3 sequence is 17 residues long.

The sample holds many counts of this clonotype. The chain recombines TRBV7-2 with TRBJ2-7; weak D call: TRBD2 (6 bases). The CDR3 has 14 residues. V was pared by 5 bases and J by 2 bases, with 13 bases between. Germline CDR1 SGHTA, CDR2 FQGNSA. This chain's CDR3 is CASSPKGEAYEQYF. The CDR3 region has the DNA TGTGCCAGCAGCCCCAAAGGGGAGGCCTACGAGCAGTACTTC.

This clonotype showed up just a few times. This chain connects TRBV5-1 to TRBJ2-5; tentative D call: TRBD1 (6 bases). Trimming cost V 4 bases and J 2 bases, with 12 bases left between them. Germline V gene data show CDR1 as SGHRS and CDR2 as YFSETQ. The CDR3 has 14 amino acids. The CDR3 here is CASSGGQNQETQYF. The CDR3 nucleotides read TGCGCCAGCAGCGGTGGACAGAATCAAGAGACCCAGTACTTC.

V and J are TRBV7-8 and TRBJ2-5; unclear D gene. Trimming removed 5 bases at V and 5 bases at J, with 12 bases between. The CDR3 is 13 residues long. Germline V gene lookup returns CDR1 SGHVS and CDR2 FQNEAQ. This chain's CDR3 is CASSRAHGETQYF. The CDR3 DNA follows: TGTGCCAGCAGCAGAGCCCATGGGGAGACCCAGTACTTC.

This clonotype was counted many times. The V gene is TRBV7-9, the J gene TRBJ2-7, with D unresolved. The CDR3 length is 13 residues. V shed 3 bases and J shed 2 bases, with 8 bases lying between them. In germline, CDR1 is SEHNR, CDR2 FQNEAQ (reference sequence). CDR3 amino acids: CASSFGTTYEQYV. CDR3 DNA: TGTGCCAGCAGCTTTGGAACTACCTACGAGCAGTACGTC.

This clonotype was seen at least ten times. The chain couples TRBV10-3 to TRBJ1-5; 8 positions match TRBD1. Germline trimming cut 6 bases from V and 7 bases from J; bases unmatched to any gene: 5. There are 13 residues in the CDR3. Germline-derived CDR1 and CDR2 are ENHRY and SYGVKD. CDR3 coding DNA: TGTGCCATCAGCGACAGGGGAGAACAGCCCCAGCATTTT. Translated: CAISDRGEQPQHF.

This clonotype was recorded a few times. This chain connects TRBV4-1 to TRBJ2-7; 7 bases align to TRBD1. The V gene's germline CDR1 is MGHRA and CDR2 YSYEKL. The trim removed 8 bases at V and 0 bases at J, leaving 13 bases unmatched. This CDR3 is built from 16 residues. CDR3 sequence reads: CASSRLTGRSSYEQYV. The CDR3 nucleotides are TGCGCCAGCTCCCGTCTGACAGGGAGAAGCTCCTACGAGCAGTACGTC.

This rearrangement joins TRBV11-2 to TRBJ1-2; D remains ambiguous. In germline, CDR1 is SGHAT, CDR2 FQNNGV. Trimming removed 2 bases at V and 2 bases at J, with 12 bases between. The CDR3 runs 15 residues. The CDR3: CASSLNLQANYGYTF. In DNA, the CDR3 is TGTGCCAGCAGCTTAAATCTCCAGGCAAACTATGGCTACACCTTC.

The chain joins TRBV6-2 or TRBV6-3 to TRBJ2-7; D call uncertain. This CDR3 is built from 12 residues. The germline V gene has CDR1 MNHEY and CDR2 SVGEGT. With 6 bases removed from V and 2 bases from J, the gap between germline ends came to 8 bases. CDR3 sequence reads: CASSDVAYEQYF. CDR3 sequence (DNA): TGTGCCAGCAGCGACGTGGCCTACGAGCAGTACTTC.